Following are 13 T cell receptor beta chains from one sample sequenced in a study of cytomegalovirus exposure and HLA in healthy donors. Vbeta (60) and Jbeta (13) primers were used in the PCR. Only in-frame clones appear in the TCRdb table, and some are missing; sequencing was by immunoSEQ multiplex PCR. The sample contains roughly 80,000 clones, more than 80% of which appear only once. The sample consisted of PBMCs. The receptors come from a woman aged 25 to 39 in good health and CMV-seronegative.

This clone occurred once. One end of the junction fails to match germline, which may point to a read error. This sequence joins TRBV7-9 and TRBJ1-2; 8 bases are a match to TRBD1. The CDR3 covers 15 residues. Germline V gene sequence: CDR1 SEHNR, CDR2 FQNEAQ (reference sequence). The CDR3 sequence is CSSSSRGQAYYGYTF. DNA of the CDR3: TGTTCCAGCAGCTCAAGGGGACAGGCCTACTATGGCTACACCTTC.

This chain uses TRBV6-5 with TRBJ2-7; 8 bases align to TRBD2. Germline V gene lookup returns CDR1 MNHEY and CDR2 SVGAGI. This CDR3 spans 16 amino acids. V was pared by 4 bases and J by 0 bases, with 8 bases of the junction left unmatched. CDR3 protein: CASSFPASGPSYEQYF. For the CDR3, the DNA is TGTGCCAGCAGTTTTCCGGCTAGCGGGCCCTCCTACGAGCAGTACTTC.

The V call is TRBV29-1, the J call TRBJ2-7; the D gene is possibly TRBD2 (6 bases). Per the germline V gene, CDR1 is SQVTM and CDR2 is ANQGSEA. V was shortened by 4 bases and J by 4 bases, with 17 bases between the two germline ends. The CDR3 totals 14 residues. CDR3 nucleotides: TGCAGCGTTGGTCTATGGGGGGTGGAATACGAGCAGTACTTC. As protein: CSVGLWGVEYEQYF.

The chain uses TRBV19 and TRBJ1-5; D is possibly TRBD1 (6 bases). Germline CDR1 reads LNHDA; CDR2 reads SQIVND (reference sequence). The CDR3 spans 17 residues. The V end lost 9 bases, the J end lost 2 bases, and 23 bases lay between the germline ends. CDR3: CASASNRAEGGNQPQHF. The CDR3 bases are TGTGCCAGCGCTTCCAACAGGGCCGAGGGGGGCAATCAGCCCCAGCATTTT.

This clone has a handful of counts. The rearrangement joins TRBV19 to TRBJ2-1; 8 nucleotides line up with TRBD2. The V gene's germline CDR1 is LNHDA and CDR2 SQIVND (reference sequence). The trim removed 10 bases at V and 5 bases at J, leaving 7 bases unmatched. This CDR3 contains 13 residues. The CDR3 sequence is CATAWTSNNEQFF. The CDR3 bases are TGTGCCACAGCTTGGACTAGCAACAATGAGCAGTTCTTC.

This clone was counted once. The CDR3 protein is CASSWGGSLKETQYF. CDR3 DNA sequence: TGCGCCAGCAGCTGGGGGGGGTCCCTTAAAGAGACCCAGTACTTC. The genes are TRBV5-1 and TRBJ2-5; 7 bases agree with TRBD2. This CDR3 region has 15 residues. CDR1 SGHRS and CDR2 YFSETQ come from the germline V gene. V trimming: 3 bases; J trimming: 3 bases; junction bases outside the gene matches: 8.

The chain carries TRBV18 and TRBJ2-3; 8 bases are shared with TRBD1. This CDR3 is 15 amino acids long. Per germline, CDR1 KGHSH and CDR2 LQKENI. Trimming cost V 6 bases and J 2 bases; bases outside gene matches: 7. CDR3 DNA sequence: TGTGCCAGCTCTCAGAGACAGGGGATCACAGATACGCAGTATTTT. Translation: CASSQRQGITDTQYF. The full variable domain, its missing parts supplied by reference TRBV18 and TRBJ2-3, is NAGVMQNPRHLVRRRGQEARLRCSPMKGHSHVYWYRQLPEEGLKFMVYLQKENIIDESGMPKERFSAEFPKEGPSILRIQQVVRGDSAAYFCASSQRQGITDTQYFGPGTRLTVL.

The chain couples TRBV19 to TRBJ1-1; tentative D call: TRBD1 (6 bases). This CDR3 region has 12 residues. V was clipped by 8 bases and J by 2 bases, with 9 bases between them. Germline CDR1 reads LNHDA; CDR2 reads SQIVND (reference sequence). CDR3 in amino acids: CASSGTNTEAFF. The CDR3 DNA reads TGTGCCAGTTCCGGGACAAACACTGAAGCTTTCTTT.

The CDR3 is CAISERPGGQETQYF. For the CDR3, the DNA is TGTGCCATCAGCGAGCGCCCGGGAGGCCAAGAGACCCAGTACTTC. V usage is TRBV10-3 and J usage is TRBJ2-5; TRBD2 aligns across 7 bases. The CDR3 covers 15 residues. Germline CDR1 is ENHRY and CDR2 is SYGVKD. Trimming at V came to 6 bases and at J to 1 base, leaving 8 bases not matched to a gene.

V usage is TRBV28 and J usage is TRBJ2-7; 11 nucleotides match TRBD1. The CDR3 is made up of 15 amino acids. V lost 6 bases and J lost 9; bases outside the gene matches: 13. The germline V gene encodes CDR1 MDHEN and CDR2 SYDVKM. The CDR3 sequence is CASSPGQGAVARQYF. The DNA of the CDR3 is TGTGCCAGCAGCCCCGGACAGGGGGCTGTAGCAAGGCAGTACTTC.

This clone was detected a few times. The chain combines TRBV4-3 with TRBJ2-2, with 7 positions matching TRBD1. The CDR3 is made up of 15 amino acids. CDR1 is LGHNA and CDR2 is YSLEER in the germline V gene. V shed 1 base, J shed 3 bases, and the junction held 2 bases outside the gene matches. The CDR3 region has the DNA TGCGCCAGCAGCCAAGGACAGGGTCACACCGGGGAGCTGTTTTTT. This encodes CASSQGQGHTGELFF.

In this sample, this clone turned up once. CDR3 in amino acids: CASSTPGLAGGETQYF. The CDR3, as DNA: TGTGCCAGCAGCACCCCGGGACTAGCGGGAGGAGAGACCCAGTACTTC. The chain links TRBV9 to TRBJ2-5; TRBD2 matches 15 bases. The CDR3 is made up of 16 amino acids. V shed 4 bases, J shed 4 bases, and the junction held 5 bases outside the gene matches. Germline-derived CDR1 and CDR2 are SGDLS and YYNGEE.

The V gene is TRBV9, the J gene TRBJ2-1; 8 bases align to TRBD2. V dropped 0 bases and J dropped 4; count of bases not matched to a gene: 3. This CDR3 has 15 residues. Looked up from germline, CDR1 is SGDLS and CDR2 is YYNGEE. The CDR3 protein is CASSVATSGYNEQFF. CDR3 in DNA: TGTGCCAGCAGCGTAGCTACTAGCGGATACAATGAGCAGTTCTTC.